This TCR beta chain was recorded in a study of shared clonotypes between healthy human individuals. Study information: Two women and three men aged 18 to 49 made up the donors.

Germline CDR1 is MDHEN and CDR2 is SYDVKM. Trimming took 2 bases from V and 5 from J; bases not matched to a gene: 8. This CDR3 is built from 16 residues. Per the authors' pipeline: Filtering differed, since immunoSEQ gave only junction sequences and no quality scores. Clones were sequenced by immunoSEQ multiplex PCR, and TCRdb holds only the in-frame ones, with some missing. The V and J calls and the clone size are those of that table, but D and trimming were determined from the DNA. Here the sample spans approximately 2.5 million clones, 93% being singletons. Sequences were obtained from naive CD4+ T cells from PBMCs. Specified subset: CD45RA+ positively selected. The sequence was collected from a man between 18 and 35 years old in good health. Some clones in this sample may be carry-over from other donors' samples. The chain links TRBV28 to TRBJ2-1, with 8 bases fitting TRBD2. The CDR3 sequence is CASSLAAGGSHNEQFF. In DNA, the CDR3 is TGTGCCAGCAGTTTAGCCGCGGGAGGTTCCCACAATGAGCAGTTCTTC.